Sequencing of this T cell receptor beta chain was carried out in a study of immune heterogeneity within non-small cell lung tumors. Study-wide context: Histologically, a handful of tumors were squamous cell carcinomas and around ten were non-squamous carcinomas. The remaining 1 tumor was not otherwise specified.

The template consisted of bulk tumor genomic DNA, with roughly 0.55 ug used per sample. Several biopsies were collected from each primary tumor during surgery. They were spaced as far apart as possible within the tumor mass. Samples came from untreated patients having curative surgery for newly diagnosed non-small cell lung cancer. There were some 15 donors in total. They were all newly diagnosed non-small cell lung cancer patients undergoing surgery with curative intent. The germline V gene has CDR1 KGHSH and CDR2 LQKENI. V trimming: 3 bases; J trimming: 4 bases; junction bases outside the gene matches: 4. The CDR3 is 15 amino acids. Multiplex PCR amplified TCR beta CDR3 with 32 V and 13 J primers. TCRdb passed the multiplex PCR reads through MiXCR, listing each CDR3 protein once. The sample lists some 9,800 distinct CDR3 sequences; under 20% were seen once. A note on this clonotype: Its antigen is unidentified.

Study-level results: A moderate but significant correlation was observed between local T-cell clonality and local tumor mutational burden (R 0.3 to 0.4). Patients largely differed in their high-frequency T-cell receptor beta clonotypes.

The chain links TRBV18 to TRBJ2-2; 8 bases match TRBD1. This TCR derives from a man in his forties with non-small cell lung cancer. The sequenced material came from lung tumor tissue. In DNA, the CDR3 is TGTGCCAGCTCACCTAGGACAGGGCCCACCGGGGAGCTGTTTTTT. It yields the protein CASSPRTGPTGELFF.